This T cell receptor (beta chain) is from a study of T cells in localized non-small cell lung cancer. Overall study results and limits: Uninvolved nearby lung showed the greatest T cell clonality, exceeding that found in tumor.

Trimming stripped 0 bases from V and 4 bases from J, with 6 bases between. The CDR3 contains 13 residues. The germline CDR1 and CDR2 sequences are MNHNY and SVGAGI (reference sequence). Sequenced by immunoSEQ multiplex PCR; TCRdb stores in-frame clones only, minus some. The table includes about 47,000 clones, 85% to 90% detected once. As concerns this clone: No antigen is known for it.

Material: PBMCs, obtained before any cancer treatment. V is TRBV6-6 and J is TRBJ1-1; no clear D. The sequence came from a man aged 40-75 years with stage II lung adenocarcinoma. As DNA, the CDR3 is TGTGCCAGCAGTTACTCGATATCCACTGAAGCTTTCTTT. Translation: CASSYSISTEAFF.